This T cell receptor beta chain comes out of a study of beta chain features in type 1 diabetes. The V gene's germline CDR1 is MNHEY and CDR2 SMNVEV (reference sequence). The CDR3 loop spans 13 amino acids. Deletions cut 6 bases from V and 7 bases from J, with 12 bases between. As every portion of the isolated RNA was reverse transcribed, the sequencing read expressed TCRB transcripts. Produced via immunoSEQ multiplex PCR; TCRdb's table is partial and in-frame only. Of some 900,000 clones listed, roughly 15% are singletons. The TCR comes from a young woman in good health. The rearrangement links TRBV27 to TRBJ1-4; possible D gene TRBD1, 5 bases. The sample consisted of naive CD4+ T cells from blood. The CDR3 DNA follows: TGTGCCAGCAGGACAGCCCGCCGTGAAAAACTGTTTTTT. Protein product: CASRTARREKLFF.